The 10 T cell receptor beta chains in this list originate from one sample, sequenced in a study of vaccination and CD4 T cells after COVID-19. An Oncomine TCR Beta short-read assay was used to sequence the DNA from cultured CD4+ T cells. In TCRdb, the PCR reads were re-called with MiXCR into one record per CDR3 protein. The table lists 9,000 to 13,000 distinct CDR3 sequences, 41% of them singletons. Treatment here: roughly 10-day PBMC culture with coronavirus spike peptide pools or control peptides (ViraFEST assay). Antigens of these TCRs are unknown. The starting material was CD4+ T cells from blood, cultured in vitro, obtained after SARS-CoV-2 vaccination. The receptors originated from a human donor who had recovered from COVID-19.

The chain is built from TRBV28 and TRBJ1-2, with D possibly matching TRBD1 (6 bases). The germline V gene encodes CDR1 MDHEN and CDR2 SYDVKM. V shed 6 bases and J shed 4 bases, with 18 bases lying between them. This CDR3 region has 15 residues. The CDR3 sequence is CASSPQLTGLYGYTF. The CDR3 region has the DNA TGTGCCAGCAGCCCCCAATTGACAGGTCTCTATGGCTACACCTTC.

Notes on this clonotype: The junction does not match germline at one end; this may be a read error. The DNA for the CDR3 is TGCGGCAGCAGCCAAAACAGGGGGCACGGCTCACCCCTCCACTTT. Protein sequence: CGSSQNRGHGSPLHF. V usage is TRBV5-1 and J usage is TRBJ1-6; 9 bases agree with TRBD1. In germline, CDR1 is SGHRS, CDR2 YFSETQ. This CDR3 comprises 15 residues.

The chain employs TRBV6-2 or TRBV6-3 and TRBJ2-3; 10 nucleotides line up with TRBD1. V was pared by 2 bases and J by 5 bases, with 13 bases of the junction left unmatched. CDR1 and CDR2 (germline): MNHEY, SVGEGT. This CDR3 has 18 amino acids. CDR3 amino acids: CASSYPATGTGAGDTQYF. The CDR3 region has the DNA TGTGCCAGCAGTTACCCCGCAACCGGGACAGGGGCCGGAGATACGCAGTATTTT.

The chain employs TRBV20-1 and TRBJ2-4; D remains unclear. CDR3 length equals 14 residues. The germline V gene encodes CDR1 DFQATT and CDR2 SNEGSKA (reference sequence). V gave up 3 bases and J gave up 8 bases, with 17 bases separating them. CDR3 DNA sequence: TGCAGTGCTAGTGTAAGGAGTCTCTTCTACATTCAGTACTTC. It is translated as CSASVRSLFYIQYF.

Sample share makes this clonotype medium-sized. The chain couples TRBV20-1 to TRBJ1-1, with D tentatively TRBD1 (5 bases). V was cut by 3 bases and J by 3 bases, with 11 bases left in between. Germline CDR1 DFQATT, CDR2 SNEGSKA (reference sequence). The CDR3 spans 13 residues. In DNA form, the CDR3 reads TGCAGTGCTAGTATAGGCAGGGACACTGAAGCTTTCTTT. Translating gives CSASIGRDTEAFF.

The chain recombines TRBV7-9 with TRBJ2-3, with 7 bases that match TRBD2. The CDR3 has 14 residues. J gave up 8 bases and V 1 base, and 6 bases lay outside the gene matches. Germline V gene lookup returns CDR1 SEHNR and CDR2 FQNEAQ (reference sequence). CDR3 coding DNA: TGTGCCAGCAGCTTAGTAAGCGGGGTTGGTACGCAGTATTTT. Protein product: CASSLVSGVGTQYF.

This clonotype has a handful of counts. The V and J genes are TRBV18 and TRBJ1-1; TRBD1 matches at 9 bases. Germline values: CDR1 KGHSH, CDR2 LQKENI. The CDR3 is 15 amino acids. V dropped 3 bases and J dropped 1; count of bases not matched to a gene: 3. The CDR3 sequence: CASSPGQGTNTEAFF. DNA of the CDR3: TGTGCCAGCTCACCCGGACAGGGGACGAACACTGAAGCTTTCTTT.

The V gene is TRBV7-2, the J gene TRBJ2-1; TRBD2 is a possible D gene (6 bases). CDR3 size: 13 residues. V dropped 10 bases and J dropped 6 bases, with 16 bases sitting between them. Germline CDR1 is SGHTA and CDR2 is FQGNSA. CDR3 amino acids: CATRLGGTNEQFF. CDR3 sequence (DNA): TGTGCCACTCGACTAGGTGGGACCAATGAGCAGTTCTTC.

The chain is built from TRBV4-1 and TRBJ2-7, with D uncertain. Germline CDR1 reads MGHRA; CDR2 reads YSYEKL. Deletions cut 1 base from V and 9 bases from J, with 10 bases between. The CDR3 has 12 residues. This chain's CDR3 is CASSQVAGVQYF. CDR3 nucleotide sequence: TGCGCCAGCAGCCAAGTAGCAGGCGTGCAGTACTTC.

The gene calls are TRBV6-5 and TRBJ2-4; 13 bases align to TRBD2. Germline V gene sequence: CDR1 MNHEY, CDR2 SVGAGI. The V gene end was trimmed by 4 bases and the J gene end by 3 bases; junction bases not matched to a gene: 15. The CDR3 extends over 20 amino acids. In DNA, the CDR3 is TGTGCCAGCAGTTCAACGCGGACTAGCGGGAGCTCAGCGGGCAAAAACATTCAGTACTTC. Protein product: CASSSTRTSGSSAGKNIQYF.